This is a list of T cell receptor beta chains from one sample in a study of T cells after yellow fever vaccination. TCRdb recomputed calls from the 5' RACE reads with MiXCR, one row per CDR3 protein. The sample holds hundreds of thousands of distinct CDR3 sequences, about 5% seen once. The specimen was CD4+ T cells sorted from PBMCs, collected on the day of the yellow fever booster vaccination. The receptors come from a young man who received the YFV17D yellow fever vaccine. The CDR3 runs from the conserved cysteine through the conserved F or W. The D gene is left open where the match is weak. Size is omitted from some rows. Given values are once, few, many or a class for expanded clones.

>TRBJ2-3|TRBV9|-|many
TGTGCCAGCAGCGTAGAAGGGAAACGCACAGATACGCAGTATTTT
CASSVEGKRTDTQYF
>TRBJ2-3|TRBV6-1|-|few
TGTGCCAGCAGTGAAAATTATTCCACAGATACGCAGTATTTT
CASSENYSTDTQYF
>TRBJ2-3|TRBV20-1|-|many
TGCAGTGCTAGGTGGGGGGGCCTAACAGATACGCAGTATTTT
CSARWGGLTDTQYF
>TRBJ2-7|TRBV12-3/TRBV12-4|TRBD1|-
TGTGCCAGCAGCCCACCGGGACAGGGCTCCTACGAGCAGTACTTC
CASSPPGQGSYEQYF
>TRBJ2-2|TRBV21-1|-|-
TGTGCCAGGGGGGGCTCGAGCGTTGAGCTGTTTTTT
CARGGSSVELFF
>TRBJ1-5|TRBV10-3|-|many
TGTGCCATCAGTGATGGCGGGGGTCAGCCCCAGCATTTT
CAISDGGGQPQHF
>TRBJ1-1|TRBV5-1|-|few
TGCGCCAGCAGCCCTACGACAGGTGGAAAGAACACTGAAGCTTTCTTT
CASSPTTGGKNTEAFF
>TRBJ1-4|TRBV11-2|-|-
TGTGCCAGCAGTACGATAAGAGGGACGGTACTAACTAATGAAAAACTGTTTTTT
CASSTIRGTVLTNEKLFF
>TRBJ1-6|TRBV12-3/TRBV12-4|TRBD1|few
TGTGCCAGCAGGCCCGGACAGGGGATTTCACCCCTCCACTTT
CASRPGQGISPLHF
>TRBJ1-1|TRBV29-1|-|few
TGCAGCGTTGAAGTGACAGTGAACACTGAAGCTTTCTTT
CSVEVTVNTEAFF
>TRBJ2-7|TRBV12-3/TRBV12-4|-|few
TGTGCCAGCAGACTGCGGGACAGAAGAAAAAGCTCCTACGAGCAGTACTTC
CASRLRDRRKSSYEQYF
>TRBJ1-2|TRBV2|-|few
TGTGCCAGCACCCGGGGGCGCCGGGATGGCTACACCTTC
CASTRGRRDGYTF
>TRBJ2-1|TRBV19|-|few
TGTGCCAGTAGTATTCCGCAGGGTAGATACAATGAGCAGTTCTTC
CASSIPQGRYNEQFF
>TRBJ1-2|TRBV5-1|-|few
TGCGCCAGCAGCTTGGAAACGGGGAACCTCTATGGCTACACCTTC
CASSLETGNLYGYTF
>TRBJ2-5|TRBV11-2|TRBD2|few
TGTGCCAGCAGCTCTGGGACTAGCGGGGGGGTACAAGAGACCCAGTACTTC
CASSSGTSGGVQETQYF
>TRBJ2-7|TRBV2|-|medium-sized
TGTGCCAGCAGTGAGCCCTTCGAGGACGAGCAGTACTTC
CASSEPFEDEQYF
>TRBJ1-1|TRBV7-2|TRBD1|many
TGTGCCAGCAGCTACGTAACGGGACAGGGGCGCCCTGAAGCTTTCTTT
CASSYVTGQGRPEAFF
>TRBJ2-5|TRBV5-1|TRBD2|many
TGCGCCAGCAGCTTGATGTTCGGGACTAGAGGTACGGAGACCCAGTACTTC
CASSLMFGTRGTETQYF
>TRBJ2-5|TRBV12-3/TRBV12-4|-|few
TGTGCCAGCACCGCAGCCGTGTTTACTAGCCAAGAGACCCAGTACTTC
CASTAAVFTSQETQYF
>TRBJ2-3|TRBV13|TRBD1|-
TGTGCCAGCAGTCTGGACAGGGAAGGGGTTACGCAGTATTTT
CASSLDREGVTQYF
>TRBJ2-1|TRBV27|-|many
TGTGCCAGCCGCAGGGTCGGGCAGCAGTTCTTC
CASRRVGQQFF
>TRBJ2-5|TRBV4-3|TRBD1|few
TGCGCCAGCAGCCAAGGGCCCGGGACAGGCCAAGAGACCCAGTACTTC
CASSQGPGTGQETQYF
>TRBJ2-7|TRBV5-8|-|many
TGTGCCAGCAGCTTCTATGGGACAAAGATCTACGAGCAGTACTTC
CASSFYGTKIYEQYF